The present T cell receptor beta chain was sequenced within a study of sequential checkpoint blockade in melanoma. Study as a whole: First-line arms were nivolumab then ipilimumab, or the reverse, randomized 1:1. Both treatment sequences were followed by maintenance nivolumab.

Documented treatment: randomized to nivolumab then ipilimumab (arm A) or the reverse (arm B). Profiling relied on immunoSEQ multiplex PCR, and the TCRdb table lists in-frame clones only, not all of them. Of about 10,000 clones in the sample, approximately 80% were seen once. This specimen consisted of CD8+ T cells sorted from blood (inferred from file names), obtained from a patient given nivolumab and ipilimumab in sequence. The receptor's source is a human donor with melanoma.

The CDR3 DNA reads TGCGCCAGCGGGCAGGGTAGAGGCACTGAAGCTTTCTTT. Translating it yields CASGQGRGTEAFF. V and J are TRBV10-1 and TRBJ1-1; a possible D gene is TRBD1 (5 bases). The germline CDR1 and CDR2 sequences are WNHNN and SYGVQD (reference sequence). V was trimmed by 8 bases and J by 4 bases, leaving 14 bases between them. The CDR3 spans 13 residues.